This passage covers 19 T cell receptor beta chains from one sample sequenced in a study of T cell responses to AZD1222 COVID-19 vaccine. The repertoire was sequenced with immunoSEQ multiplex PCR; TCRdb's copy has only in-frame clones and lacks some. The repertoire holds 120,000 to 150,000 clones, about 89% seen once, with approximately 4.5% in the top ten. The sample here was peripheral blood, taken on day 0 of AZD1222 vaccination. Every receptor here comes from an adult in good health.

This chain joins TRBV20-1 and TRBJ2-1; D might be TRBD2 (5 bases). This CDR3 has 11 amino acids. V shed 3 bases and J shed 9 bases, with 9 bases lying between them. Germline V lookup: CDR1 DFQATT, CDR2 SNEGSKA (reference sequence). The CDR3 DNA reads as TGCAGTGCTAGTAGAACTAGTGAGCAGTTCTTC. Its protein product is CSASRTSEQFF.

J is TRBJ1-2 and V is TRBV3-1 (or the pseudogene TRBV3-2); no clear D gene. The CDR3 covers 12 residues. From germline, CDR1 is LGHDT and CDR2 YNNKEL (reference sequence). Trimming pared 4 bases from V and 2 bases from J, leaving 5 bases between. In DNA, the CDR3 is TGTGCCAGCAGCCGCGGAAACTATGGCTACACCTTC. This gives the protein CASSRGNYGYTF.

The chain recombines TRBV27 with TRBJ1-2, with 7 nucleotides matching TRBD1. J lost 3 bases, V lost 7 bases, and 5 bases had no gene match. CDR1 is MNHEY and CDR2 is SMNVEV in the germline V gene (reference sequence). There are 13 residues in the CDR3. The CDR3 loop reads CASTGQQDYGYTF. The CDR3 region has the DNA TGTGCCAGCACGGGACAGCAGGACTATGGCTACACCTTC.

The chain combines TRBV29-1 with TRBJ2-7, with D perhaps matching TRBD1 (6 bases). V was pared by 7 bases and J by 3 bases, with 16 bases between. This CDR3 has 13 residues. Germline CDR1 and CDR2: SQVTM and ANQGSEA. This CDR3 reads CSATSGDGYEQYF. For the CDR3, the DNA is TGCAGCGCAACCTCAGGGGATGGCTACGAGCAGTACTTC.

CDR3 amino acids: CASSLLGLPRQFF. In DNA, the CDR3 is TGTGCCAGCAGCTTATTAGGCCTCCCGAGGCAGTTCTTC. This chain links TRBV11-2 with TRBJ2-1; D not resolved. V lost 2 bases, J lost 12 bases, and 14 bases lay in between. Germline CDR1 and CDR2: SGHAT and FQNNGV. The CDR3 length is 13 residues.

A word on this clone: Other DNA sequences in the sample encode the same CDR3. The V gene is TRBV30, the J gene TRBJ1-2; no reliable D call. The CDR3 covers 11 residues. Trimming stripped 3 bases from V and 1 base from J, with 3 bases between. CDR1 is GTSNPN and CDR2 is SVGIG in the germline V gene (reference sequence). The CDR3 DNA reads as TGTGCCTGGAGCCTTAACTATGGCTACACCTTC. It encodes CAWSLNYGYTF.

V usage is TRBV5-6 and J usage is TRBJ2-7; 11 positions match TRBD1. Germline V gene sequence: CDR1 SGHDT, CDR2 YYEEEE. This CDR3 has 15 residues. The V gene end was trimmed by 0 bases and the J gene end by 3 bases; junction bases not matched to a gene: 2. CDR3 in amino acids: CASSLAGTGGYEQYF. CDR3 in DNA: TGTGCCAGCAGCTTGGCCGGGACAGGGGGCTACGAGCAGTACTTC.

The chain combines TRBV3-1 (or the pseudogene TRBV3-2) with TRBJ2-3; D uncertain. CDR1 is LGHDT, CDR2 YNNKEL, per germline (reference sequence). The ends were cut back, 4 bases at V and 2 bases at J, with 13 bases in the middle. The CDR3 contains 15 residues. CDR3 nucleotides: TGTGCCAGCAGCCTGGAAGGGCTCCACACAGATACGCAGTATTTT. Its translation is CASSLEGLHTDTQYF.

This chain joins TRBV5-4 and TRBJ1-2; tentatively, D is TRBD1 (5 bases). Germline assignment: CDR1 SGHNT and CDR2 YYREEE (reference sequence). CDR3 length: 14 amino acids. V was pared by 3 bases and J by 3 bases, with 12 bases between. The CDR3 DNA follows: TGTGCCAGCAGCTCCACATGGGACCACTATGGCTACACCTTC. It translates to CASSSTWDHYGYTF.

The V and J genes are TRBV28 and TRBJ2-2; perhaps TRBD2 as D (5 bases). This CDR3 region has 14 residues. V lost 5 bases and J lost 6, with 13 bases in between. CDR1 and CDR2 (germline): MDHEN, SYDVKM. CDR3 loop: CASSGLAQSGELFF. The CDR3 nucleotides are TGTGCCAGCAGTGGCCTAGCCCAGTCCGGGGAGCTGTTTTTT.

The J gene is TRBJ2-1, the V gene TRBV4-1, with TRBD2 matching 10 bases. Per germline, CDR1 MGHRA and CDR2 YSYEKL. CDR3 length equals 16 residues. Trimming took 4 bases from V and 2 from J; bases not matched to a gene: 5. CDR3 residues: CASSRESGGAYNEQFF. The CDR3 nucleotides read TGCGCCAGCAGCCGGGAGAGCGGGGGGGCCTACAATGAGCAGTTCTTC.

The CDR3 reads CASSRVGGNQPQHF. In DNA form, the CDR3 reads TGTGCCAGTTCCAGGGTAGGGGGCAATCAGCCCCAGCATTTT. This chain joins TRBV6-5 and TRBJ1-5, with a possible D match to TRBD1 (5 bases). Looked up from germline, CDR1 is MNHEY and CDR2 is SVGAGI. V lost 9 bases to trimming and J lost 2 bases, with 14 bases between them. This CDR3 is built from 14 residues.

In this sample, this clone turned up once. This sequence joins TRBV6-5 and TRBJ1-2; possibly TRBD1 for D (6 bases). The V end was cut by 6 bases, the J end by 8 bases, with 19 bases between. The CDR3 has 14 amino acids. The V gene's germline CDR1 is MNHEY and CDR2 SVGAGI. The CDR3 protein is CASRVTSGAEGYTF. DNA of the CDR3: TGTGCCAGCAGGGTTACCTCAGGGGCAGAGGGCTACACCTTC.

The J gene is TRBJ2-7, the V gene TRBV21-1; the table's D call, TRBD1, has no DNA check behind it. TRBV21-1 is reported as a pseudogene. This CDR3 is built from 12 residues. The DNA for the CDR3 is TGTGCCAGCAGGACAGGGCAGGGCGAGCAGTACTTC. As protein: CASRTGQGEQYF.

The rearrangement links TRBV10-2 to TRBJ1-6, with a weak D call TRBD1 (5 bases). V was clipped by 6 bases and J by 9 bases, with 12 bases between them. CDR3 size: 13 residues. CDR1 and CDR2 from the germline V gene are WSHSY and SAAADI. CDR3 sequence (DNA): TGCGCCAGCAGGGGGGAAGGAGGTTCACCCCTCCACTTT. Amino acids: CASRGEGGSPLHF.

This clone showed up many times. V and J are TRBV3-1 (or the pseudogene TRBV3-2) and TRBJ1-4; unclear D gene. V lost 8 bases to trimming and J lost 0 bases, with 16 bases between them. From germline, CDR1 is LGHDT and CDR2 YNNKEL (reference sequence). This CDR3 has 16 amino acids. The CDR3, as DNA: TGTGCCAGCGGTTGGAAGTTCGGGACAACTAATGAAAAACTGTTTTTT. It translates to CASGWKFGTTNEKLFF.

This clone was seen just once. This rearrangement joins TRBV30 to TRBJ2-4, with 7 bases aligning to TRBD2. V lost 5 bases, J lost 9 bases, and 10 bases stayed unmatched. Germline CDR1 reads GTSNPN; CDR2 reads SVGIG (reference sequence). The CDR3 consists of 13 residues. The CDR3 is CAWGLGGDLIQYF. The CDR3 nucleotides read TGTGCCTGGGGTCTTGGGGGGGATCTCATTCAGTACTTC.

The chain is built from TRBV10-3 and TRBJ1-2, with D perhaps matching TRBD1 (5 bases). CDR1 and CDR2 from the germline V gene are ENHRY and SYGVKD. V dropped 10 bases and J dropped 2 bases, with 14 bases sitting between them. This CDR3 spans 13 amino acids. The CDR3 reads CATVGEGNYGYTF. In nucleotides, the CDR3 is TGTGCCACAGTAGGGGAGGGAAACTATGGCTACACCTTC.

The chain recombines TRBV29-1 with TRBJ1-1; D ambiguous. Trimming cost V 7 bases and J 0 bases, with 12 bases left between them. The CDR3 is made up of 13 amino acids. In germline, CDR1 is SQVTM, CDR2 ANQGSEA. This CDR3 reads CSGWQRMNTEAFF. CDR3 DNA sequence: TGCAGCGGGTGGCAGAGAATGAACACTGAAGCTTTCTTT.